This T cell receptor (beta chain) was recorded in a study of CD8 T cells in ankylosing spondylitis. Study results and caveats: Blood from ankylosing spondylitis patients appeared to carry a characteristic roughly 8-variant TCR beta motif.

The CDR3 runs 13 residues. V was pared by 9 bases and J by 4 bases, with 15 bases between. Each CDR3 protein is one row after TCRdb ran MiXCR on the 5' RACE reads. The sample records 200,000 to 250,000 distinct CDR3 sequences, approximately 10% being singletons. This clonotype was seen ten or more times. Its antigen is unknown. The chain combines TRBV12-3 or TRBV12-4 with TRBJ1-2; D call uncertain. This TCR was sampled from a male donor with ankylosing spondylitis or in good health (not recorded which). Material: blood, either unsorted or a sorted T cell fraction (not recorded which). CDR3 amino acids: CASKREGSYGYTF. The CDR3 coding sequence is TGTGCCAGTAAGAGGGAGGGTAGCTATGGCTACACCTTC.